This T cell receptor beta chain originates from a study of blood T cell repertoires in COVID-19. As for the study in general: Acute-phase and convalescent COVID-19 samples originated in the United States, Italy and Spain. T cells, B-cell-depleted T cells, or PBMCs supplied cDNA or gDNA.

Authors' data handling: Researchers report that nucleated cell counts were estimated from reference gene primer amplification. The method was immunoSEQ multiplex PCR; TCRdb's version includes in-frame clones alone and lacks a portion of them. V and J calls and clone size are copied from that table; D and trimming were computed from the DNA. The table shows about 230,000 clones, with about 80% occurring only once. CDR1 is SEHNR, CDR2 FQNEAQ, per germline (reference sequence). V lost 5 bases and J lost 5; bases outside the gene matches: 11. CDR3 length: 17 residues. Sample: peripheral blood. The receptor comes from a woman aged 50 to 60 with acute or convalescent COVID-19. The chain carries TRBV7-9 and TRBJ2-5, with TRBD2 identical over 13 bases. The CDR3 sequence: CASSEGTSGGAWETQYF. CDR3 DNA sequence: TGTGCCAGCAGCGAGGGCACTAGCGGGGGGGCCTGGGAGACCCAGTACTTC.